This is a list of T cell receptor beta chains from one sample in a study of T cells in Graves' hyperthyroidism and ophthalmopathy. MiXCR, run by TCRdb on the multiplex PCR reads, gives a single entry per CDR3 protein. Among about 600,000 distinct CDR3 sequences, approximately 15% were seen once, and the ten largest hold around 7%. Sequencing was performed on blood. These receptor sequences come from a woman aged 18-29 years with Graves' ophthalmopathy. Each CDR3 is given with its conserved first and last residue.

V	J	CDR3
TRBV5-1	TRBJ1-4	CASSLDGTRDEKLFF
TRBV20-1	TRBJ2-7	CSARDWGQGASYEQYF
TRBV6-1	TRBJ2-3	CASSDSRASAQDTQYF
TRBV7-9	TRBJ2-1	CASSVTSGADSSYNEQFF
TRBV6-1	TRBJ2-7	CASRPRAFTYEQYF
TRBV27	TRBJ2-2	CASKRQDGELFF
TRBV27	TRBJ2-7	CASSSKRNWGEQYF
TRBV7-9	TRBJ2-5	CASSSRRSGGQETQYF
TRBV11-2	TRBJ2-7	CASSLDNRAYEQYF
TRBV6-1	TRBJ2-5	CASSRTAFGTQYF
TRBV10-3	TRBJ1-5	CAISETNSNQPQHF
TRBV6-1	TRBJ2-7	CASSYWRFASYEQYF
TRBV12-3/TRBV12-4	TRBJ1-2	CATLEGDYGYTF
TRBV27	TRBJ1-1	CASSPRDRGGGAEAFF
TRBV28	TRBJ2-7	CASSSGGGEQYF
TRBV3-2	TRBJ1-2	CASSQDGFATGYGYTF
TRBV18	TRBJ2-5	CASSPDYRETQYF
TRBV7-8	TRBJ2-7	CASSLLDRPQGEQYF
TRBV20-1	TRBJ2-7	CSARRAASGTAYEQYF
TRBV18	TRBJ2-3	CASSPLLGRASTDTQYF
TRBV9	TRBJ2-5	CASSEQGFSETQYF
TRBV6-1	TRBJ1-4	CASSRWDRGTNEKLFF
TRBV28	TRBJ1-1	CASSFKGRTEAFF
TRBV7-9	TRBJ2-7	CASSLSVDPTYEQYF
TRBV29-1	TRBJ2-5	CSVGGTGRLQETQYF
TRBV19	TRBJ2-7	CASSMTPGQGHEQYF
TRBV6-5	TRBJ1-2	CASRKDRDYGYTF
TRBV12-3/TRBV12-4	TRBJ1-3	CASSESRSSGNTIYF
TRBV7-8	TRBJ1-2	CASSLGDRSFGYTF
TRBV7-9	TRBJ2-1	CASSPRLSEEQFF
TRBV28	TRBJ1-1	CASRTSGTGELIEAFF
TRBV28	TRBJ2-3	CASSPLRGGPTTDTQYF
TRBV5-8	TRBJ1-4	CASSLGFQGAGEKLFF
TRBV28	TRBJ1-2	CASSTGQRISNYGYTF
TRBV7-8	TRBJ1-1	CASSLRQFETEAFF
TRBV6-1	TRBJ1-2	CASSHGPGRGGYGYTF
TRBV5-5	TRBJ2-1	CASSRLLAGEQFF
TRBV9	TRBJ2-6	CASSARDRVSGANVLTF
TRBV9	TRBJ1-1	CASSVDPLWDTEAFF
TRBV4-1	TRBJ1-1	CASSQMSGGAEAFF
TRBV7-6	TRBJ1-4	CASSLGGAPNEKLFF
TRBV2	TRBJ2-1	CASSILAGGRYNEQFF
TRBV12-3/TRBV12-4	TRBJ2-3	CASRRLAGGLLDTQYF
TRBV9	TRBJ2-1	CASSVVPRGNSYNEQFF
TRBV6-1	TRBJ2-7	CASTGTGGPYEQYF
TRBV19	TRBJ2-1	CASSMGGGFNEQFF
TRBV19	TRBJ1-1	CASSIAGGATEAFF